This TCR beta chain emerged from a study of blood T cell repertoires in COVID-19. Only in-frame clones appear in the TCRdb table, and some are missing; sequencing was by immunoSEQ multiplex PCR. This table holds over 250,000 clones, 70% to 90% found once. The CDR3 is 15 amino acids. With 8 bases clipped from V and 4 bases from J, the junction kept 9 bases outside the gene matches. Germline CDR1 and CDR2: MNHEY and SVGAGI. The V call is TRBV6-5, the J call TRBJ2-7; TRBD2 matches at 12 bases. The receptor was derived from a woman aged 40 to 55 who had recovered from COVID-19. Sequenced material: peripheral blood. This CDR3 is CASEPSGRARYEQYF. CDR3 bases: TGTGCCAGCGAACCTAGCGGGAGGGCCCGGTACGAGCAGTACTTC.